This TCR beta chain was recorded in a study of blood T cell repertoires in COVID-19. Profiling relied on immunoSEQ multiplex PCR, and the TCRdb table lists in-frame clones only, not all of them. The table has more than 65,000 clones, around 80% seen once; the top ten hold less than 6%. From germline, CDR1 is LGHNT and CDR2 FRNRAP. The V gene lost 6 bases and the J gene lost 0 bases, with 13 bases spanning the gap. The CDR3 is 15 residues long. The sample comprised peripheral blood. The sequence was collected from a man aged 55 to 70 with active or convalescent COVID-19. The V and J genes are TRBV12-5 and TRBJ2-3; a weak D match, TRBD2 (5 bases). The CDR3 here is CASGFRGSSTDTQYF. The CDR3 nucleotides are TGTGCTAGTGGCTTCCGGGGATCTAGCACAGATACGCAGTATTTT.